The 8 T cell receptor beta chains below were found in one sample sequenced in a study of cytomegalovirus exposure and HLA in healthy donors. Only in-frame clones appear in the TCRdb table, and some are missing; sequencing was by immunoSEQ multiplex PCR. The sample records about 130,000 clones, 89% being singletons. Sequencing input: PBMCs. Receptor source: a woman aged 18-30 years in good health and CMV-seronegative.

V is TRBV6-5 and J is TRBJ1-2, with D tentatively TRBD1 (6 bases). The CDR3 consists of 14 residues. Germline V gene data show CDR1 as MNHEY and CDR2 as SVGAGI. Trimming left V 6 bases short and J 2 bases short, with 13 bases between. The CDR3 loop reads CASSPRTENYGYTF. The CDR3 DNA follows: TGTGCCAGCAGCCCACGGACAGAAAACTATGGCTACACCTTC.

CDR3 DNA: TGTGCCAGCAGTGACTTGGGGGCTCGAAGCAATCAGCCCCAGCATTTT. Its translation is CASSDLGARSNQPQHF. J is TRBJ1-5 and V is TRBV2; D possibly corresponds to TRBD1 (6 bases). In germline, CDR1 is SNHLY, CDR2 FYNNEI. The V end lost 3 bases, the J end lost 1 base, and 13 bases lay between the germline ends. The length of the CDR3 is 16 residues.

The chain links TRBV27 to TRBJ2-3, with D possibly matching TRBD2 (6 bases). V dropped 5 bases and J dropped 1 base, with 16 bases sitting between them. CDR3 length: 16 amino acids. Germline assignment: CDR1 MNHEY and CDR2 SMNVEV (reference sequence). CDR3 sequence (DNA): TGTGCCAGCAGTCCCCGCCTTGGCGGGGGCACAGATACGCAGTATTTT. Translating gives CASSPRLGGGTDTQYF.

V is TRBV5-1 and J is TRBJ1-1; a weak D match, TRBD1 (6 bases). The CDR3 is 13 amino acids. Trimming pared 3 bases from V and 5 bases from J, leaving 11 bases between. Germline V gene data show CDR1 as SGHRS and CDR2 as YFSETQ. This chain's CDR3 is CASSWQTGTEAFF. CDR3 bases: TGCGCCAGCAGCTGGCAAACAGGGACTGAAGCTTTCTTT.

The CDR3 DNA sequence: TGTGCCAGCAGCTCCAACAGGGGTGAAGCTTTCTTT. Its protein product is CASSSNRGEAFF. This chain uses TRBV5-6 with TRBJ1-1; 7 nucleotides match TRBD1. V gave up 3 bases and J gave up 7 bases; unmatched junction bases: 3. Germline-derived CDR1 and CDR2 are SGHDT and YYEEEE. This CDR3 spans 12 amino acids.

In the case of this clone: An end of the junction differs from the germline gene, which may be a read error. CDR3 sequence reads: CASSSLTPQGEESF. CDR3 coding DNA: TGTGCCAGCAGCTCACTCACGCCACAGGGGGAAGAATCCTTC. The V gene is TRBV7-9, the J gene TRBJ1-2, with 8 bases aligning to TRBD1. This CDR3 has 14 amino acids. CDR1 is SEHNR and CDR2 is FQNEAQ in the germline V gene (reference sequence).

V gene TRBV2 combines with J gene TRBJ2-7; 15 positions match TRBD2. Looked up from germline, CDR1 is SNHLY and CDR2 is FYNNEI. The CDR3 is made up of 15 amino acids. With 7 bases clipped from V and 2 bases from J, the junction kept 3 bases outside the gene matches. The CDR3 bases are TGTGCCAGCACGGGACTAGCGGGGGGTGCCTACGAGCAGTACTTC. Translation gives CASTGLAGGAYEQYF.

The chain joins TRBV2 to TRBJ1-2; D might be TRBD1 (6 bases). V lost 6 bases, J lost 4 bases, and 15 bases lay in between. The CDR3 contains 14 residues. Germline CDR1 reads SNHLY; CDR2 reads FYNNEI. The CDR3 DNA is TGTGCCAGCAGCTTAGCAGGGGTTCTCTATGGCTACACCTTC. It translates to CASSLAGVLYGYTF.